These 30 T cell receptor beta chains share one sample of origin, sequenced in a study of cytomegalovirus exposure and HLA in healthy donors (dated by TCRdb to 2016 to 2017). Libraries were built with the immunoSEQ multiplex PCR assay. For the multiplex PCR, a mixture combining 60 forward primers for TCR Vbeta segments and 13 reverse primers for TCR Jbeta segments was used. TCRdb re-hosts the immuneACCESS table, in-frame sequences only. Its copies lack some clones; in the studies checked, an unresolved V gene accounts for under half of them, and the cause for the rest is not known. Within this sample are approximately 70,000 clones, with around 74% of them counted one time only. Together, the top ten hold about a fifth of the sample. Sequencing was done on a sample of PBMCs. Receptors were obtained from a woman in her twenties or thirties in good health and CMV-seropositive.

The V call is TRBV30, the J call TRBJ2-7, with 13 nucleotides matching TRBD2. The CDR3 is made up of 16 amino acids. V dropped 4 bases and J dropped 3; count of bases not matched to a gene: 9. Looked up from germline, CDR1 is GTSNPN and CDR2 is SVGIG (reference sequence). CDR3 loop: CAWNKRGTSGIYEQYF. CDR3 nucleotides: TGTGCCTGGAACAAACGGGGGACTAGCGGGATCTACGAGCAGTACTTC.

This sequence joins TRBV25-1 and TRBJ2-1; D is unclear. The CDR3 length is 13 residues. Looked up from germline, CDR1 is MGHDK and CDR2 is SYGVNS. Trimming pared 9 bases from V and 4 bases from J, leaving 13 bases between. The CDR3 DNA reads as TGTGCCAGTAGTCTTGGCCCGTACAATGAGCAGTTCTTC. Translating it yields CASSLGPYNEQFF.

This rearrangement joins TRBV10-3 to TRBJ2-2; 7 positions agree with TRBD2. The CDR3 length is 15 residues. Trimming cost V 9 bases and J 6 bases; bases outside gene matches: 13. Germline V gene data show CDR1 as ENHRY and CDR2 as SYGVKD. The CDR3 reads CAISGGEGQAGELFF. Written as DNA, the CDR3 is TGTGCCATATCGGGTGGGGAGGGCCAAGCCGGGGAGCTGTTTTTT.

The gene calls are TRBV5-1 and TRBJ1-1; possibly TRBD1 for D (6 bases). This CDR3 is 15 amino acids long. CDR1 is SGHRS and CDR2 is YFSETQ in the germline V gene. Trimming removed 0 bases at V and 5 bases at J, with 14 bases between. The CDR3 here is CASSLGSGVGTEAFF. The CDR3 region has the DNA TGCGCCAGCAGCTTGGGTTCAGGGGTGGGGACTGAAGCTTTCTTT.

The chain has TRBV7-2 and TRBJ2-5; perhaps TRBD2 as D (5 bases). Trimming shortened V by 0 bases and J by 4 bases, and 9 bases separated the two germline ends. Germline-derived CDR1 and CDR2 are SGHTA and FQGNSA. The CDR3 runs 14 residues. CDR3 loop: CASSLAGAGETQYF. The CDR3 DNA follows: TGTGCCAGCAGCTTAGCGGGAGCCGGAGAGACCCAGTACTTC.

The genes are TRBV4-1 and TRBJ2-7; D is unclear. Germline CDR1 and CDR2: MGHRA and YSYEKL. V lost 4 bases and J lost 0, with 13 bases in between. This CDR3 comprises 15 residues. The CDR3 bases are TGCGCCAGCAGCCCTATTCCTGTTGGCTCCTACGAGCAGTACTTC. It yields the protein CASSPIPVGSYEQYF.

The chain joins TRBV7-9 to TRBJ2-5; tentatively, D is TRBD1 (6 bases). Germline V gene lookup returns CDR1 SEHNR and CDR2 FQNEAQ (reference sequence). CDR3 length: 15 residues. V was clipped by 5 bases and J by 2 bases, with 15 bases between them. CDR3 DNA: TGTGCCAGCAGCGCGTGGACAGCAGCACAAGAGACCCAGTACTTC. It specifies CASSAWTAAQETQYF.

As concerns this clone: Other DNA sequences in the same sample also yield this CDR3. The V gene is TRBV5-1, the J gene TRBJ2-7; the match to TRBD1 covers 8 bases. The V segment lost 5 bases and the J segment 4 bases; nucleotides outside the gene matches: 8. CDR1 and CDR2 from the germline V gene are SGHRS and YFSETQ. The CDR3 has 14 amino acids. For the CDR3, the DNA is TGCGCCAGCAGTGGGGGGACAGGAGATTACGAGCAGTACTTC. It specifies CASSGGTGDYEQYF. Full variable domain (missing parts from reference TRBV5-1 and TRBJ2-7): KAGVTQTPRYLIKTRGQQVTLSCSPISGHRSVSWYQQTPGQGLQFLFEYFSETQRNKGNFPGRFSGRQFSNSRSEMNVSTLELGDSALYLCASSGGTGDYEQYFGPGTRLTVT.

This chain joins TRBV11-1 and TRBJ2-1; perhaps TRBD2 as D (5 bases). CDR1 SGHAT and CDR2 FQDESV come from the germline V gene (reference sequence). This CDR3 region has 16 residues. Trimming took 5 bases from V and 9 from J, leaving 23 bases between them. The chain's CDR3 is CASSSRSSAAGSEQFF. The CDR3 bases are TGTGCCAGCAGCAGTAGAAGTTCTGCGGCGGGCAGTGAGCAGTTCTTC. The full variable domain, in which reference TRBV11-1 and TRBJ2-1 provide the parts outside the CDR3, is EAEVAQSPRYKITEKSQAVAFWCDPISGHATLYWYRQILGQGPELLVQFQDESVVDDSQLPKDRFSAERLKGVDSTLKIQPAELGDSAMYLCASSSRSSAAGSEQFFGPGTRLTVL.

The chain couples TRBV6-5 to TRBJ2-5; D is undetermined. Germline CDR1 and CDR2: MNHEY and SVGAGI. V was shortened by 6 bases and J by 5 bases, with 16 bases between the two germline ends. The CDR3 has 14 amino acids. CDR3 sequence reads: CASSYQPRSETQYF. The CDR3 DNA is TGTGCCAGCAGCTATCAGCCCAGGTCCGAGACCCAGTACTTC.

The gene calls are TRBV5-1 and TRBJ2-6, with unresolved D. The germline V gene encodes CDR1 SGHRS and CDR2 YFSETQ. Trimming took 4 bases from V and 0 from J, leaving 5 bases between them. The CDR3 covers 14 residues. The CDR3 region has the DNA TGCGCCAGCAGCCCTGTCTCTGGGGCCAACGTCCTGACTTTC. Protein product: CASSPVSGANVLTF.

CDR3 sequence (DNA): TGTGCCAGCAGCTTACTAGGGCGGGAGTTCTCCGAGCAGTACTTC. Translation gives CASSLLGREFSEQYF. J is TRBJ2-7 and V is TRBV7-6, with 7 nucleotides matching TRBD2. CDR3 size: 15 residues. V shed 2 bases and J 6 bases; nucleotides not matched to a gene: 10. Germline V gene sequence: CDR1 SGHVS, CDR2 FNYEAQ.

The chain couples TRBV13 to TRBJ2-7, with 8 nucleotides matching TRBD1. V shed 3 bases and J 2 bases; nucleotides not matched to a gene: 3. The germline V gene has CDR1 PRHDT and CDR2 FYEKMQ (reference sequence). The CDR3 runs 14 residues. For the CDR3, the DNA is TGTGCCAGCAGCTTTGGACAGGGAACCTACGAGCAGTACTTC. Translated, it gives CASSFGQGTYEQYF.

The gene calls are TRBV2 and TRBJ2-1; 9 bases align to TRBD2. Trimming at V came to 10 bases and at J to 8 bases, leaving 15 bases not matched to a gene. CDR3 length equals 15 residues. CDR1 and CDR2 (germline): SNHLY, FYNNEI. The CDR3 DNA reads TGTGCCATCCCGAAGGCGGGACTAGCTAGGGATGAGCAGTTCTTC. It encodes CAIPKAGLARDEQFF.

V gene TRBV7-6 combines with J gene TRBJ2-3; tentative D call: TRBD2 (6 bases). CDR1 is SGHVS, CDR2 FNYEAQ, per germline. CDR3 length equals 15 residues. Trimming shortened V by 5 bases and J by 2 bases, and 14 bases separated the two germline ends. CDR3 sequence: CASSPGLRSTDTQYF. As DNA, the CDR3 is TGTGCCAGCAGCCCAGGACTAAGATCCACAGATACGCAGTATTTT. The full variable domain, in which reference TRBV7-6 and TRBJ2-3 provide the parts outside the CDR3, is GAGVSQSPRYKVTKRGQDVALRCDPISGHVSLYWYRQALGQGPEFLTYFNYEAQQDKSGLPNDRFSAERPEGSISTLTIQRTEQRDSAMYRCASSPGLRSTDTQYFGPGTRLTVL.

The J gene is TRBJ2-3, the V gene TRBV4-2, with D perhaps matching TRBD2 (6 bases). Germline CDR1 is LGHNA and CDR2 is YNFKEQ. The CDR3 extends over 18 amino acids. Trimming pared 0 bases from V and 0 bases from J, leaving 16 bases between. The CDR3 reads CASSQDYSRESSTDTQYF. The CDR3 DNA reads TGTGCCAGCAGCCAAGACTACAGCCGGGAGTCGAGCACAGATACGCAGTATTTT.

The chain is built from TRBV5-4 and TRBJ1-1; 7 positions match TRBD1. CDR1 is SGHNT and CDR2 is YYREEE in the germline V gene (reference sequence). This CDR3 spans 14 amino acids. The J segment lost 1 base and the V segment lost 3 bases, leaving 3 bases of the junction unmatched. The CDR3 loop is CASSSGQKNTEAFF. CDR3 sequence (DNA): TGTGCCAGCAGCTCGGGACAGAAGAACACTGAAGCTTTCTTT. Filled out from reference TRBV5-4 and TRBJ1-1, the complete variable domain reads ETGVTQSPTHLIKTRGQQVTLRCSSQSGHNTVSWYQQALGQGPQFIFQYYREEENGRGNFPPRFSGLQFPNYSSELNVNALELDDSALYLCASSSGQKNTEAFFGQGTRLTVV.

The chain uses TRBV5-1 and TRBJ1-1; D gene ambiguous. The CDR3 sequence is 13 residues long. Germline V gene data show CDR1 as SGHRS and CDR2 as YFSETQ. Trimming left V 4 bases short and J 4 bases short, with 11 bases between. CDR3 DNA sequence: TGCGCCAGCAGCCCTTGGGAGGGCACTGAAGCTTTCTTT. This gives the protein CASSPWEGTEAFF.

The chain joins TRBV2 to TRBJ1-2; the D gene is possibly TRBD1 (5 bases). Germline CDR1 SNHLY, CDR2 FYNNEI. The CDR3 runs 14 residues. V lost 7 bases and J lost 7, with 19 bases in between. CDR3 DNA: TGTGCCAGCAAGTCCGGGAGTCAGGGAGGTGGCTACACCTTC. Encoded protein: CASKSGSQGGGYTF. Based on the CDR3 plus reference TRBV2 and TRBJ1-2, the full variable domain is EPEVTQTPSHQVTQMGQEVILRCVPISNHLYFYWYRQILGQKVEFLVSFYNNEISEKSEIFDDQFSVERPDGSNFTLKIRSTKLEDSAMYFCASKSGSQGGGYTFGSGTRLTVV.

V and J are TRBV18 and TRBJ1-4; no clear D. The CDR3 extends over 15 amino acids. Between the trimmed V and J ends, which lost 4 bases and 0 bases, there was a span of 9 bases. The V gene's germline CDR1 is KGHSH and CDR2 LQKENI. CDR3 in amino acids: CASSRTGATNEKLFF. The CDR3 DNA is TGTGCCAGCTCACGCACCGGAGCAACTAATGAAAAACTGTTTTTT.

The CDR3 reads CASSLDRSYNEQFF. The CDR3 DNA sequence: TGTGCCAGCAGCTTAGATCGCTCCTACAATGAGCAGTTCTTC. The V and J genes are TRBV7-2 and TRBJ2-1; unclear D gene. CDR3 length: 14 amino acids. Germline CDR1 SGHTA, CDR2 FQGNSA. V lost 1 base and J lost 0, with 4 bases in between.

The V and J genes are TRBV5-4 and TRBJ2-7, with 9 bases identical to TRBD2. Germline values: CDR1 SGHNT, CDR2 YYREEE (reference sequence). V lost 3 bases to trimming and J lost 5 bases; unmatched junction nucleotides: 9. The CDR3 has 15 amino acids. CDR3 region: CASSSEGSGRNEQYF. DNA of the CDR3: TGTGCCAGCAGCTCCGAGGGTAGCGGGAGAAACGAGCAGTACTTC.

This clone was seen only once. This CDR3 is CAWSFKGWGGYTF. The CDR3 DNA reads TGTGCCTGGAGTTTTAAGGGCTGGGGCGGCTACACCTTC. V and J are TRBV30 and TRBJ1-2, with a possible D match to TRBD1 (5 bases). The CDR3 contains 13 residues. The V end lost 2 bases, the J end lost 8 bases, and 15 bases lay between the germline ends. Germline V gene sequence: CDR1 GTSNPN, CDR2 SVGIG (reference sequence).

Only one count was recorded for this clone. This chain links TRBV25-1 with TRBJ2-1; TRBD2 matches 8 bases. CDR1 MGHDK and CDR2 SYGVNS come from the germline V gene. This CDR3 comprises 16 residues. Trimming at V came to 4 bases and at J to 7 bases, leaving 12 bases not matched to a gene. The CDR3 spells CASSVAGTPRRNEQFF. CDR3 bases: TGTGCCAGCAGTGTAGCGGGGACTCCCCGGAGGAATGAGCAGTTCTTC.

The chain is built from TRBV9 and TRBJ2-7; TRBD2 aligns across 8 bases. V was pared by 3 bases and J by 2 bases, with 7 bases of the junction left unmatched. This CDR3 is built from 15 residues. Looked up from germline, CDR1 is SGDLS and CDR2 is YYNGEE. CDR3 region: CASSARAGVAYEQYF. As DNA, the CDR3 is TGTGCCAGCAGCGCGCGAGCGGGAGTGGCCTACGAGCAGTACTTC.

This clone was seen once. This chain connects TRBV29-1 to TRBJ2-2; maybe TRBD1 (5 bases). Germline V gene lookup returns CDR1 SQVTM and CDR2 ANQGSEA. The V gene lost 1 base and the J gene lost 7 bases, with 7 bases spanning the gap. The CDR3 consists of 12 residues. CDR3 in DNA: TGCAGCGTTGAAGGGGGCGGCGGGGAGCTGTTTTTT. The encoded protein is CSVEGGGGELFF.

This clone was counted a single time. Other nucleotide sequences in the sample specify the same CDR3. The chain uses TRBV6-5 and TRBJ1-1, with a tentative D call TRBD1 (6 bases). V was trimmed by 3 bases and J by 1 base, leaving 9 bases between them. The length of the CDR3 is 14 residues. From germline, CDR1 is MNHEY and CDR2 SVGAGI. The CDR3 loop is CASSYRGGNTEAFF. CDR3 bases: TGTGCCAGCAGTTATAGAGGGGGGAACACTGAAGCTTTCTTT.

This rearrangement joins TRBV28 to TRBJ2-7; 7 positions match TRBD1. With V trimmed by 5 bases and J by 4 bases, 8 bases remained unmatched. This CDR3 comprises 14 residues. Per germline, CDR1 MDHEN and CDR2 SYDVKM. The CDR3 DNA follows: TGTGCCAGCAGTCCCCCAAGGGGGCTTTACGAGCAGTACTTC. This sequence encodes CASSPPRGLYEQYF.

This chain connects TRBV5-1 to TRBJ1-2, with D perhaps TRBD1 (6 bases). There are 14 residues in the CDR3. From germline, CDR1 is SGHRS and CDR2 YFSETQ. The V end lost 1 base, the J end lost 12 bases, and 19 bases lay between the germline ends. CDR3 region: CASSLTGQPQLDTF. Written as DNA, the CDR3 is TGCGCCAGCAGCTTGACTGGACAGCCCCAACTGGACACCTTC.

This clone was picked up a small number of times. The chain employs TRBV25-1 and TRBJ2-1; TRBD2 might be the D (6 bases). Trimming took 8 bases from V and 6 from J, leaving 11 bases between them. This CDR3 region has 12 residues. Germline V CDR1 and CDR2: MGHDK, SYGVNS. CDR3 sequence: CASRRGFNEQFF. The CDR3, as DNA: TGTGCCAGCCGCCGGGGGTTCAATGAGCAGTTCTTC. The full variable domain, rest sourced from reference TRBV25-1 and TRBJ2-1, is EADIYQTPRYLVIGTGKKITLECSQTMGHDKMYWYQQDPGMELHLIHYSYGVNSTEKGDLSSESTVSRIRTEHFPLTLESARPSHTSQYLCASRRGFNEQFFGPGTRLTVL.